What follows describes a single TCR beta chain. As processed by the authors: Amplification with reference gene primers provided the estimates of nucleated cell counts. The method was immunoSEQ multiplex PCR; TCRdb's version includes in-frame clones alone and lacks a portion of them. The DNA gave D and trimming, while V, J and clone size come from that table. This sample has 250,000 to 400,000 clones, with more than 90% found just once. This specimen comes from a study of blood T cell repertoires in COVID-19. After removal of 0 bases from V and 0 bases from J, the junction contained 8 bases not matched to a gene. The CDR3 is 19 amino acids. Germline CDR1 is SGHRS and CDR2 is YFSETQ. Participant ages covered about 18 to 89 years across around 25 US areas. The study counted Cohort 3 donors as recovered given two negative PCRs, clearance, or symptom resolution.

This clonotype was sampled from a man aged 55 to 70 who had recovered from COVID-19. The V call is TRBV5-1, the J call TRBJ2-1, with 11 positions matching TRBD2. Sequences were obtained from PBMCs or T cells enriched from blood (not recorded which). CDR3 nucleotide sequence: TGCGCCAGCAGCTTGGTGGCTAGCGGGAGGTACGGCTCCTACAATGAGCAGTTCTTC. Its translation: CASSLVASGRYGSYNEQFF.